Below, 9 T cell receptor beta chains from the same sample are listed, as sequenced in a study of blood T cell repertoires in COVID-19. Profiled with immunoSEQ multiplex PCR; TCRdb holds only in-frame clones, not every one. In the table there are 490,000 or so clones, around 89% of which are singletons. Material for sequencing was PBMCs or T cells enriched from blood (not recorded which). These receptors all come from a woman between 35 and 50 years old who had recovered from COVID-19.

The chain recombines TRBV6-5 with TRBJ1-3; D not certain. CDR1 and CDR2 (germline): MNHEY, SVGAGI. V lost 0 bases to trimming and J lost 4 bases, with 10 bases between them. CDR3 length equals 15 residues. As DNA, the CDR3 is TGTGCCAGCAGTTACTCGACTGGTCTCGGAAACACCATATATTTT. It yields the protein CASSYSTGLGNTIYF.

V and J are TRBV2 and TRBJ1-6; D gene ambiguous. V was clipped by 8 bases and J by 3 bases, with 14 bases between them. CDR1 is SNHLY and CDR2 is FYNNEI in the germline V gene. The CDR3 contains 15 residues. DNA for the CDR3: TGTGCCAGCCTAGGCCGACGGCTCTATAATTCACCCCTCCACTTT. This codes for CASLGRRLYNSPLHF.

The chain employs TRBV3-1 (or the pseudogene TRBV3-2) and TRBJ1-1; D is unresolved. From germline, CDR1 is LGHDT and CDR2 YNNKEL (reference sequence). The CDR3 contains 12 residues. V shed 3 bases and J shed 5 bases, with 7 bases lying between them. The CDR3 DNA follows: TGTGCCAGCAGCCATACAGAGACTGAAGCTTTCTTT. Its translation: CASSHTETEAFF.

V is TRBV11-3 and J is TRBJ1-1, with D hard to call. CDR1 and CDR2 from the germline V gene are SGHNT and YENEEA. The CDR3 runs 13 residues. Trimming stripped 3 bases from V and 1 base from J, with 6 bases between. The CDR3 coding sequence is TGTGCCAGCAGCTTTAGGAGGAACACTGAAGCTTTCTTT. It translates to CASSFRRNTEAFF. Complete variable domain (other parts from reference TRBV11-3 and TRBJ1-1): EAGVVQSPRYKIIEKKQPVAFWCNPISGHNTLYWYLQNLGQGPELLIRYENEEAVDDSQLPKDRFSAERLKGVDSTLKIQPAELGDSAVYLCASSFRRNTEAFFGQGTRLTVV.

V and J are TRBV11-3 and TRBJ2-7, with a possible D match to TRBD1 (6 bases). The V and J ends lost 5 bases and 3 bases respectively, with 17 bases between them. There are 15 residues in the CDR3. CDR1 is SGHNT and CDR2 is YENEEA in the germline V gene. CDR3 region: CASSLAGQLNYEQYF. CDR3 coding DNA: TGTGCCAGCAGCCTTGCCGGACAGCTTAACTACGAGCAGTACTTC.

The chain couples TRBV28 to TRBJ1-2; D remains ambiguous. Trimming pared 2 bases from V and 4 bases from J, leaving 8 bases between. Germline CDR1 MDHEN, CDR2 SYDVKM. The CDR3 runs to 13 residues. In nucleotides, the CDR3 is TGTGCCAGCAGTTTAGGCGGAAGCTATGGCTACACCTTC. It translates to CASSLGGSYGYTF.

This chain links TRBV6-2 or TRBV6-3 with TRBJ2-1; possible D gene TRBD2, 5 bases. Trimming stripped 6 bases from V and 9 bases from J, with 12 bases between. The CDR3 length is 12 residues. Per germline, CDR1 MNHEY and CDR2 SVGEGT. Written as DNA, the CDR3 is TGTGCCAGCAGCCAGCTACGGGGTGAGCAGTTCTTC. It yields the protein CASSQLRGEQFF.

The chain is built from TRBV27 and TRBJ2-2; tentatively, D is TRBD1 (6 bases). Germline assignment: CDR1 MNHEY and CDR2 SMNVEV (reference sequence). CDR3 size: 14 residues. V was cut by 2 bases and J by 2 bases, with 6 bases left in between. The CDR3 spells CASSLGTNTGELFF. The CDR3 DNA follows: TGTGCCAGCAGTTTAGGGACAAACACCGGGGAGCTGTTTTTT.

The chain has TRBV4-3 and TRBJ2-5, with D unclear. V lost 1 base, J lost 3 bases, and 12 bases lay in between. This CDR3 comprises 15 residues. Germline CDR1 LGHNA, CDR2 YSLEER. The CDR3 DNA is TGCGCCAGCAGCCAAGTTTTTGGGCTAAAAGAGACCCAGTACTTC. Protein: CASSQVFGLKETQYF.